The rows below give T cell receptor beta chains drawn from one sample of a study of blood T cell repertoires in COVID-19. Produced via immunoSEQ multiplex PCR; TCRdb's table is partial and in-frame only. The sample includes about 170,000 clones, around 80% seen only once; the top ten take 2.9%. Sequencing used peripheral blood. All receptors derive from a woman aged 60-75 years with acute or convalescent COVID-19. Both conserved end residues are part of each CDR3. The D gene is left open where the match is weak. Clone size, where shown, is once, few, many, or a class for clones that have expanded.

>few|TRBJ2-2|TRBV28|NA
CASSVGGADTGELFF
TGTGCCAGCAGTGTAGGGGGGGCGGACACCGGGGAGCTGTTTTTT
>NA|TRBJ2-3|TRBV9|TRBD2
CASSSTSGTDTQYF
TGTGCCAGCAGCTCGACTAGCGGCACAGATACGCAGTATTTT
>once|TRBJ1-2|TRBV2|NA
CASSEVSGNYGYTF
TGTGCCAGCAGTGAAGTTTCAGGGAACTATGGCTACACCTTC
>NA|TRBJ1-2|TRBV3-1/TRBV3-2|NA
CASSLSGTRKGVGYTF
TGTGCCAGCAGCCTATCCGGGACACGAAAGGGGGTTGGCTACACCTTC
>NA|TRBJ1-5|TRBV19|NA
CASSQLHGQPQHF
TGTGCCAGTAGCCAACTACACGGCCAGCCCCAGCATTTT
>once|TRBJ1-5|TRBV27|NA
CASSLRQALGQPQHF
TGTGCCAGCAGTCTTCGACAGGCCCTAGGGCAGCCCCAGCATTTT
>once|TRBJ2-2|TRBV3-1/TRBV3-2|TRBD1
CASSHAPTGPLVGELFF
TGTGCCAGCAGCCACGCCCCGACAGGGCCCCTAGTAGGGGAGCTGTTTTTT
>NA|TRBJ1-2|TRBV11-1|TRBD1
CASSPRGQGNYGYTF
TGTGCCAGCAGCCCGCGAGGACAGGGTAACTATGGCTACACCTTC
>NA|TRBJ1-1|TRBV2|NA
CASSEERGTEAFF
TGTGCCAGCAGTGAAGAAAGGGGCACTGAAGCTTTCTTT
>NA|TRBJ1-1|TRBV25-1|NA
CASSPPGLRTEAFF
TGTGCCAGCAGTCCCCCCGGACTAAGAACTGAAGCTTTCTTT
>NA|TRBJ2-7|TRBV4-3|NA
CASSQDSGESYEQYF
TGCGCCAGCAGCCAAGATTCGGGGGAGTCCTACGAGCAGTACTTC
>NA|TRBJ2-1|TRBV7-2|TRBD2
CASSPRGGNEQFF
TGTGCCAGCAGCCCGCGGGGGGGCAATGAGCAGTTCTTC
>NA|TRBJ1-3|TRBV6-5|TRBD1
CASRRQGATGNTIYF
TGTGCCAGCAGGCGACAGGGGGCAACAGGAAACACCATATATTTT
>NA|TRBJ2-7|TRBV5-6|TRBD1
CASSLMGQGFDPYEQYF
TGTGCCAGCAGCTTGATGGGACAGGGGTTTGATCCCTACGAGCAGTACTTC
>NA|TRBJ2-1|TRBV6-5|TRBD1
CASSYLGQGAGEQFF
TGTGCCAGCAGTTACCTTGGACAGGGGGCAGGGGAGCAGTTCTTC
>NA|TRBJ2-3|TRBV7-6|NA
CASSFPFDKITDTQYF
TGTGCCAGCAGCTTCCCCTTCGACAAAATCACAGATACGCAGTATTTT
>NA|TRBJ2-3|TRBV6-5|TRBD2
CASSPGGLDTDTQYF
TGTGCCAGCAGCCCCGGGGGACTAGACACAGATACGCAGTATTTT
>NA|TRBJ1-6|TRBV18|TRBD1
CASSPAGQAGGGSPLHF
TGTGCCAGCTCACCCGCGGGCCAGGCAGGGGGAGGTTCACCCCTCCACTTT
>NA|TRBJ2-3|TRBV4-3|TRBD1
CASSQGYYGGQGSTDTQYF
TGCGCCAGCAGCCAAGGGTATTATGGGGGACAGGGAAGCACAGATACGCAGTATTTT
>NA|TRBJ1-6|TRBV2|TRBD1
CASSSIGQGSNSPLHF
TGTGCCAGCAGTTCCATTGGACAGGGGAGTAATTCACCCCTCCACTTT
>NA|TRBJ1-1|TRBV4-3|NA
CASSQMGGTGFF
TGCGCCAGCAGCCAGATGGGGGGTACTGGCTTCTTT